This TCR beta chain was sequenced during a study of cytomegalovirus exposure and HLA in healthy donors. This clone was observed a few times. Primers included in the PCR were 60 Vbeta and 13 Jbeta primers. Only in-frame clones appear in the TCRdb table, and some are missing; sequencing was by immunoSEQ multiplex PCR. The profile covers some 200,000 clones, with less than 85% appearing a single time and about 0.2% taken by the ten largest. CDR1 is SSHAT, CDR2 FNYEAQ, per germline (reference sequence). The CDR3 covers 17 residues. J lost 3 bases, V lost 5 bases, and 13 bases had no gene match. The chain combines TRBV7-7 with TRBJ2-7, with 10 bases aligning to TRBD2. This clonotype was sampled from a girl aged 2-15 years in good health and CMV-seronegative. Sequencing was carried out using PBMCs. The CDR3 region has the DNA TGTGCCAGCAGCATCGGACTAGCGGCCCAGGGGAACTACGAGCAGTACTTC. It codes for CASSIGLAAQGNYEQYF.